This note documents a single T cell receptor beta chain sequence. Its antigen remains unidentified. This entry belongs to a study of OX40 agonist ivuxolimab in advanced cancers. The overall study: Ivuxolimab, an antibody acting as an agonist of OX40 (CD134), was used to treat patients. Study-wide findings and caveats: At doses 0.1 to 3.0 mg/kg, CD4+ and CD8+ clones expanded. Still undetermined is the antigen specificity of the expanded peripheral T cells.

This CDR3 spans 16 amino acids. Germline CDR1 SNHLY, CDR2 FYNNEI. Deletions cut 1 base from V and 0 bases from J, with 9 bases between. Profiled with immunoSEQ multiplex PCR; TCRdb holds only in-frame clones, not every one. The table includes under 75,000 clones, 86% detected once. The sequence was collected from an adult with an advanced solid tumor such as melanoma, head and neck, liver or kidney cancer. The sample was CD4+ or CD8+ T cells sorted from blood, taken in a trial of the OX40 agonist ivuxolimab. The chain uses TRBV2 and TRBJ1-4, with D possibly TRBD1 on 5 matching bases. Here the CDR3 DNA reads TGTGCCAGCAGTGAAGTTTTACAGGCAACTAATGAAAAACTGTTTTTT. It specifies CASSEVLQATNEKLFF.